This T cell receptor (beta chain) was recorded in a study of T cell responses to AZD1222 COVID-19 vaccine. The assay was immunoSEQ multiplex PCR, and TCRdb's table has in-frame clones only and misses some. Among more than 80,000 clones listed, 80% to 90% were seen once. Per germline, CDR1 LGHDT and CDR2 YNNKEL (reference sequence). This CDR3 has 18 amino acids. V lost 0 bases to trimming and J lost 1 base; unmatched junction nucleotides: 11. This chain uses TRBV3-1 (or the pseudogene TRBV3-2) with TRBJ2-7; 8 nucleotides agree with TRBD1. This clonotype was obtained from an adult who received the AZD1222 COVID-19 vaccine. The sequencing here drew on peripheral blood, taken 28 days after the second AZD1222 dose. The CDR3 here is CASSQDFRTGLDSYEQYF. The CDR3 coding sequence is TGTGCCAGCAGCCAAGACTTCAGGACAGGGTTGGATTCCTACGAGCAGTACTTC.